This T cell receptor (beta chain) was profiled in a study of cytomegalovirus exposure and HLA in healthy donors. Overall study findings and caveats: Cytomegalovirus status was reportedly diagnosed by the classifier with high specificity and sensitivity. A later analysis reported that several of the most significant clusters appeared to be linked to common viral pathogens, among them Epstein-Barr virus.

Turning to this clone: Antigen specificity is unknown.

This CDR3 comprises 13 residues. CDR1 is GTSNPN and CDR2 is SVGIG in the germline V gene (reference sequence). V lost 0 bases and J 9 bases, leaving 12 bases between the germline ends. This PCR relied on a set of 60 Vbeta primers and 13 Jbeta primers. Sequenced by immunoSEQ multiplex PCR; TCRdb stores in-frame clones only, minus some. The sample contains 120,000 to 150,000 clones, 73% of which appear only once. The TCR comes from a human donor in good health. Material for sequencing was PBMCs. The chain employs TRBV30 and TRBJ2-1; TRBD2 might be the D (5 bases). The CDR3 DNA sequence: TGTGCCTGGAGTGTAGGCCGCGAGGGTGAGCAGTTCTTC. Translation: CAWSVGREGEQFF. Supplemented by reference TRBV30 and TRBJ2-1, the full variable domain reads SQTIHQWPATLVQPVGSPLSLECTVEGTSNPNLYWYRQAAGRGLQLLFYSVGIGQISSEVPQNLSASRPQDRQFILSSKKLLLSDSGFYLCAWSVGREGEQFFGPGTRLTVL.